Listed here are 4 T cell receptor beta chains from one sample, sequenced in a study of blood T cells in healthy people across ages. It was with a sample-barcoded 5' primer and a J-beta primer mix that a second PCR of about 6 to 12 cycles was run. TCRdb independently ran MiXCR on the 5' RACE reads; one entry per CDR3 protein. The data contain over 1,500,000 distinct CDR3 sequences, about 49% of them singletons. Sequences were obtained from blood. The receptors derive from a woman aged 40 to 50 in good health.

This clonotype was counted between two and nine times. A much more abundant neighbour one base away suggests this may be a read error. The chain joins TRBV27 to TRBJ2-5; D gene uncertain. The CDR3 is made up of 9 amino acids. Germline V gene lookup returns CDR1 MNHEY and CDR2 SMNVEV (reference sequence). Trimming removed 5 bases at V and 10 bases at J, with 5 bases between. For the CDR3, the DNA is TGTGCCAGCAGTCCCCGCCAGTACTTC. This gives the protein CASSPRQYF.

This clonotype has only a few counts. V is TRBV7-9 and J is TRBJ1-6, with a tentative D call TRBD1 (5 bases). This CDR3 has 10 residues. Between the trimmed V and J ends, which lost 5 bases and 16 bases, there was a span of 9 bases. The V gene's germline CDR1 is SEHNR and CDR2 FQNEAQ (reference sequence). The CDR3 DNA follows: TGTGCCAGCAGCAAGGGACCTCTCCACTTT. Its protein is CASSKGPLHF. Full variable domain (rest looked up from reference TRBV7-9 and TRBJ1-6): DTGVSQNPRHKITKRGQNVTFRCDPISEHNRLYWYRQTLGQGPEFLTYFQNEAQLEKSRLLSDRFSAERPKGSFSTLEIQRTEQGDSAMYLCASSKGPLHFGNGTRLTVT.

This clonotype was seen a few times. The rearrangement links TRBV20-1 to TRBJ2-5; tentatively, D is TRBD1 or TRBD2 (5 bases each). Looked up from germline, CDR1 is DFQATT and CDR2 is SNEGSKA (reference sequence). V shed 6 bases and J shed 2 bases, with 13 bases lying between them. The CDR3 has 13 residues. CDR3 in DNA: TGCAGTGCAACGGGACGGTTACAAGAGACCCAGTACTTC. Its protein product is CSATGRLQETQYF.

This chain joins TRBV2 and TRBJ2-7, with TRBD2 identical over 11 bases. The J call may be incorrect, as the DNA end agrees better with TRBJ2-5. Looked up from germline, CDR1 is SNHLY and CDR2 is FYNNEI. This CDR3 has 15 residues. This CDR3 is CASTISGGVFRTQYF. In nucleotides, the CDR3 is TGTGCCAGCACCATTAGCGGGGGGGTATTTCGGACCCAGTACTTC.